These 3 T cell receptor beta chains originate from one sample sequenced in a study of T cells in lung cancer brain metastases. This table comes from immunoSEQ multiplex PCR, and its TCRdb copy is limited to in-frame clones, with some not included. The sample records about 3,000 clones, more than 75% being singletons. The sequenced sample consisted of tumor tissue from the primary lung tumor. These receptors all stem from a woman in her fifties or sixties with non-small cell lung cancer.

The genes are TRBV7-2 and TRBJ1-1; TRBD1 is a possible D gene (6 bases). V was shortened by 5 bases and J by 8 bases, with 18 bases between the two germline ends. Germline CDR1 and CDR2: SGHTA and FQGNSA. The CDR3 is made up of 14 amino acids. The CDR3 region is CASSALGARGEAFF. The CDR3, as DNA: TGTGCCAGCAGCGCCCTAGGAGCTAGGGGGGAAGCTTTCTTT.

The chain uses TRBV9 and TRBJ2-1; D uncertain. There are 12 residues in the CDR3. V was clipped by 0 bases and J by 6 bases, with 4 bases between them. CDR1 and CDR2 (germline): SGDLS, YYNGEE. The CDR3 protein is CASSVGINEQFF. DNA of the CDR3: TGTGCCAGCAGCGTAGGGATCAATGAGCAGTTCTTC.

V and J are TRBV7-2 and TRBJ2-2; 7 bases line up with TRBD1. This CDR3 comprises 17 residues. Germline V gene data show CDR1 as SGHTA and CDR2 as FQGNSA. With 4 bases clipped from V and 6 bases from J, the junction kept 14 bases outside the gene matches. CDR3 DNA: TGTGCCAGCAGCTCCTCCCGGAACAGGGGTTTGGCCGGGGAGCTGTTTTTT. This translates into CASSSSRNRGLAGELFF.